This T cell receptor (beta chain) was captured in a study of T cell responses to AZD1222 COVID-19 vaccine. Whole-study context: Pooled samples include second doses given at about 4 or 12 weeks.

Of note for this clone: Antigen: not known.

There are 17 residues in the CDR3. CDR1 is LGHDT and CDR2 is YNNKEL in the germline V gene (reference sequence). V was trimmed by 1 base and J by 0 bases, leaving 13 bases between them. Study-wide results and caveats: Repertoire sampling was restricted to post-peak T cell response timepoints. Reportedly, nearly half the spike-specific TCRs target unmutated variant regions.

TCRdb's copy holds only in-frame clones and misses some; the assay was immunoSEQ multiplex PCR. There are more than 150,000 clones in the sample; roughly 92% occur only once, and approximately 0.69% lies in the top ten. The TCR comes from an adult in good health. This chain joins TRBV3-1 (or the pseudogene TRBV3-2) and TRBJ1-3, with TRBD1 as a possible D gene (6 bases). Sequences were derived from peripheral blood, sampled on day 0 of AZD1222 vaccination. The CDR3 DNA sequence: TGTGCCAGCAGCCAAGGCCCGACAGGAAACTCTGGAAACACCATATATTTT. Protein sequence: CASSQGPTGNSGNTIYF.